This record concerns one T cell receptor beta chain sequence. This entry is derived from a study of blood T cell repertoires in COVID-19. Study background: Donors in the United States, Italy and Spain gave samples during acute or convalescent COVID-19. PBMCs, B-cell-depleted T cells, or T cells were the source of the cDNA or gDNA that made up the material.

The CDR3 sequence is 15 residues long. V gave up 4 bases and J gave up 0 bases, with 13 bases separating them. Per germline, CDR1 MGHRA and CDR2 YSYEKL. Under the authors' procedure: Cell counts per sample came from amplifying reference gene primers. Sequencing used immunoSEQ multiplex PCR; TCRdb keeps in-frame clones, though not all of them. V, J and clone size were drawn from that table, and D and trimming were deduced from the DNA. The data hold 140,000 to 150,000 clones, with 81% observed a single time. Sequencing used peripheral blood. The rearrangement joins TRBV4-1 to TRBJ2-7; TRBD1 might be the D (5 bases). This TCR derives from a human donor in a cohort sampled during active COVID-19. The CDR3 DNA reads TGCGCCAGCAGCCTCGGGCAGGGCGTCTCCTACGAGCAGTACTTC. Protein sequence: CASSLGQGVSYEQYF.